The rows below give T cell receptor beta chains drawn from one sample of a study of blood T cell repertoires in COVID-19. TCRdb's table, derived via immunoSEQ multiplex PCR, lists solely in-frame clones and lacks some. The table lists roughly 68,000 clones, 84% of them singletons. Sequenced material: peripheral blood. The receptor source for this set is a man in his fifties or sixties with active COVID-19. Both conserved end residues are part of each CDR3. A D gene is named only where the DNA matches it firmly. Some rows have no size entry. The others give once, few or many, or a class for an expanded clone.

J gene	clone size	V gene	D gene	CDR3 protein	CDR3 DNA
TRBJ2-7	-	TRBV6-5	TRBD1	CASRVTGGREQYF	TGTGCCAGCAGGGTGACAGGGGGCCGTGAGCAGTACTTC
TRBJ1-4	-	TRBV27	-	CASSLRPLFFNEKLFF	TGTGCCAGCAGTTTGAGGCCTCTCTTTTTTAATGAAAAACTGTTTTTT
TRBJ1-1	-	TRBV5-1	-	CASSPGGGFTEAFF	TGCGCCAGCAGCCCCGGCGGGGGATTCACTGAAGCTTTCTTT
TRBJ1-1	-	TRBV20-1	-	CSARANTEAFF	TGCAGTGCTAGGGCCAACACTGAAGCTTTCTTT
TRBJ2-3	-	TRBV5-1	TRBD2	CASSPPRGGGPYTDTQYF	TGCGCCAGCAGCCCACCCCGCGGGGGGGGACCTTACACAGATACGCAGTATTTT
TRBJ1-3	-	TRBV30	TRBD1	CAWSVNRGNTIYF	TGTGCCTGGAGTGTAAACAGGGGGAACACCATATATTTT
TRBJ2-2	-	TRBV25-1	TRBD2	CASRASGRITGELFF	TGTGCCAGCAGAGCTAGCGGCCGGATCACCGGGGAGCTGTTTTTT
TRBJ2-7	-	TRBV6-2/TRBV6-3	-	CASSYSAEGSYEQYF	TGTGCCAGCAGTTACTCGGCGGAGGGCTCCTACGAGCAGTACTTC
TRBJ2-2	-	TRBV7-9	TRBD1	CASSPSDRGGTGELFF	TGTGCCAGCAGCCCATCGGACAGGGGAGGGACCGGGGAGCTGTTTTTT
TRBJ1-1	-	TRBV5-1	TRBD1	CASSSRPTGPYTEAFF	TGCGCCAGCAGCTCAAGGCCGACAGGGCCATACACTGAAGCTTTCTTT
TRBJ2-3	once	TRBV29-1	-	CSVEVRTATDTQYF	TGCAGCGTTGAAGTTAGGACAGCCACAGATACGCAGTATTTT
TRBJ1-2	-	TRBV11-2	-	CASSLGPYGYTF	TGTGCCAGCAGCTTAGGGCCCTATGGCTACACCTTC
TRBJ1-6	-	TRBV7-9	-	CASSHWGTGDNSPLHF	TGTGCCAGCAGCCACTGGGGAACCGGGGATAATTCACCCCTCCACTTT
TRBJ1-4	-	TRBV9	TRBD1	CASSAQITTGAGEKLFF	TGTGCCAGCAGCGCCCAAATAACGACAGGGGCCGGTGAAAAACTGTTTTTT
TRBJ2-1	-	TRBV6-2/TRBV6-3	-	CASSPGVIGLPTGPFF	TGTGCCAGCAGTCCCGGAGTGATAGGACTACCAACCGGTCCGTTCTTC
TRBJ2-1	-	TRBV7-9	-	CASRILVSSYNEQFF	TGTGCCAGCAGGATTCTGGTGAGCTCCTACAATGAGCAGTTCTTC
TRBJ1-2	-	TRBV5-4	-	CASSGNLGAPYGYTF	TGTGCCAGCAGCGGGAACCTGGGGGCTCCATATGGCTACACCTTC
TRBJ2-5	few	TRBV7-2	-	CASSLVSGGQGEETQYF	TGTGCCAGCAGCTTAGTGTCGGGGGGGCAGGGGGAAGAGACCCAGTACTTC
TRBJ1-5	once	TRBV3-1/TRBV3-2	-	CASSQDSDQPQHF	TGTGCCAGCAGCCAAGATAGCGATCAGCCCCAGCATTTT
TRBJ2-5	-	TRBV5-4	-	CASSSTVTETQYF	TGTGCCAGCAGTTCAACTGTTACGGAGACCCAGTACTTC
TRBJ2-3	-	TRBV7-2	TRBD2	CASSAGLAGGGDTQYF	TGTGCCAGCAGCGCGGGGCTAGCGGGGGGCGGGGATACGCAGTATTTT
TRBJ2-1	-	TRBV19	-	CASSSGGHYNEQFF	TGTGCCAGTAGTTCGGGCGGACACTACAATGAGCAGTTCTTC
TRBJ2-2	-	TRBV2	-	CASHVGGAGGELFF	TGTGCCAGCCATGTAGGGGGGGCAGGCGGGGAGCTGTTTTTT
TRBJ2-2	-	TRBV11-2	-	CASSLQLRGITGELFF	TGTGCCAGCAGCTTACAACTCAGGGGAATCACCGGGGAGCTGTTTTTT
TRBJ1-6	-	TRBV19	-	CATKIGDNSPLHF	TGTGCCACCAAGATCGGGGATAATTCACCCCTCCACTTT
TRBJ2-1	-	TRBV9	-	CASSPSTGMNEQFF	TGTGCCAGCAGCCCTAGTACAGGGATGAATGAGCAGTTCTTC
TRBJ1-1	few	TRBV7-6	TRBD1	CASSSTPGQGNTEAFF	TGTGCCAGCAGCTCCACACCGGGACAGGGGAACACTGAAGCTTTCTTT